The 29 T cell receptor beta chains below come from one sample, sequenced in a study of blood T cell repertoires in COVID-19. The assay was immunoSEQ multiplex PCR, and TCRdb's table has in-frame clones only and misses some. Altogether 300,000 to 400,000 clones are present, roughly 84% being singletons, with the ten largest covering approximately 0.99%. Sequenced: PBMCs or T cells enriched from blood (not recorded which). These receptors all stem from a woman in her thirties who had recovered from COVID-19.

CDR3 protein: CASSYDRGTVGYTF. The CDR3 DNA follows: TGTGCCAGCAGTTATGACAGGGGGACGGTTGGCTACACCTTC. The chain uses TRBV6-5 and TRBJ1-2; 9 bases are shared with TRBD1. The V and J ends lost 3 bases and 7 bases, in that order; junction bases with no gene match: 6. Germline V gives CDR1 MNHEY, CDR2 SVGAGI. This CDR3 is built from 14 residues.

The chain employs TRBV2 and TRBJ1-1; TRBD1 might be the D (5 bases). This CDR3 has 13 amino acids. V was clipped by 6 bases and J by 0 bases, with 8 bases between them. Germline V gives CDR1 SNHLY, CDR2 FYNNEI. DNA of the CDR3: TGTGCCAGCAGACAACAGGTGAACACTGAAGCTTTCTTT. It is translated as CASRQQVNTEAFF. The whole variable domain, remainder taken from reference TRBV2 and TRBJ1-1, is EPEVTQTPSHQVTQMGQEVILRCVPISNHLYFYWYRQILGQKVEFLVSFYNNEISEKSEIFDDQFSVERPDGSNFTLKIRSTKLEDSAMYFCASRQQVNTEAFFGQGTRLTVV.

The V and J genes are TRBV7-2 and TRBJ2-2; perhaps TRBD2 as D (6 bases). CDR1 and CDR2 (germline): SGHTA, FQGNSA. V shed 3 bases and J shed 0 bases, with 11 bases lying between them. The length of the CDR3 is 16 residues. The CDR3 loop reads CASSFLEGPNTGELFF. In DNA, the CDR3 is TGTGCCAGCAGCTTCCTGGAGGGTCCGAACACCGGGGAGCTGTTTTTT.

V gene TRBV5-8 combines with J gene TRBJ2-5; possibly TRBD2 for D (6 bases). The germline V and J ends were trimmed by 7 bases and 1 base, with 11 bases remaining between them. Germline V gives CDR1 SGHTS, CDR2 YDEGEE. The CDR3 runs to 13 residues. CDR3 DNA: TGTGCCAGCGGGCAGGAGGGCCAAGAGACCCAGTACTTC. Translation: CASGQEGQETQYF.

CDR3 DNA: TGTGCCAGCAGCCGCGGGACGGTGAACACTGAAGCTTTCTTT. Its translation is CASSRGTVNTEAFF. The chain has TRBV14 and TRBJ1-1; D might be TRBD1 (5 bases). CDR1 SGHDN and CDR2 FVKESK come from the germline V gene. Trimming left V 4 bases short and J 0 bases short, with 9 bases between. The CDR3 runs to 14 residues.

The chain recombines TRBV27 with TRBJ2-7; D not resolved. This CDR3 is built from 14 residues. Between the trimmed V and J ends, which lost 6 bases and 0 bases, there was a span of 12 bases. Per germline, CDR1 MNHEY and CDR2 SMNVEV (reference sequence). CDR3 residues: CASSHTSNSYEQYF. CDR3 DNA sequence: TGTGCCAGCAGCCACACCTCAAACTCCTACGAGCAGTACTTC.

The rearrangement joins TRBV9 to TRBJ1-5; D uncertain. Per the germline V gene, CDR1 is SGDLS and CDR2 is YYNGEE. The CDR3 spans 14 residues. Trimming cost V 3 bases and J 0 bases, with 7 bases left between them. The CDR3 bases are TGTGCCAGCAGCGCCCCAGATAGCAATCAGCCCCAGCATTTT. Its translation: CASSAPDSNQPQHF. Looking up the rest from reference TRBV9 and TRBJ1-5 gives the full variable domain: DSGVTQTPKHLITATGQRVTLRCSPRSGDLSVYWYQQSLDQGLQFLIQYYNGEERAKGNILERFSAQQFPDLHSELNLSSLELGDSALYFCASSAPDSNQPQHFGDGTRLSIL.

The chain employs TRBV6-5 and TRBJ1-3; D ambiguous. V shed 7 bases and J shed 0 bases, with 10 bases lying between them. From germline, CDR1 is MNHEY and CDR2 SVGAGI. The CDR3 totals 14 residues. In nucleotides, the CDR3 is TGTGCCAGCAAGTTTGGAGCCTCTGGAAACACCATATATTTT. Residues: CASKFGASGNTIYF.

This clone was counted a single time. The chain recombines TRBV3-1 (or the pseudogene TRBV3-2) with TRBJ2-3; 7 positions agree with TRBD2. Germline loops: CDR1 LGHDT, CDR2 YNNKEL (reference sequence). The CDR3 has 16 residues. With 4 bases clipped from V and 1 base from J, the junction kept 8 bases outside the gene matches. This chain's CDR3 is CASSPYLREGTDTQYF. The CDR3, as DNA: TGTGCCAGCAGCCCGTACCTCCGGGAGGGCACAGATACGCAGTATTTT.

The chain employs TRBV30 and TRBJ2-7; TRBD1 matches at 9 bases. Germline assignment: CDR1 GTSNPN and CDR2 SVGIG (reference sequence). There are 13 residues in the CDR3. Trimming took 0 bases from V and 6 from J; bases not matched to a gene: 3. CDR3 bases: TGTGCCTGGAGTGTACAGGGGGCGAGCGAGCAGTACTTC. This codes for CAWSVQGASEQYF. The complete variable domain, with remaining parts taken from reference TRBV30 and TRBJ2-7, reads SQTIHQWPATLVQPVGSPLSLECTVEGTSNPNLYWYRQAAGRGLQLLFYSVGIGQISSEVPQNLSASRPQDRQFILSSKKLLLSDSGFYLCAWSVQGASEQYFGPGTRLTVT.

This chain joins TRBV27 and TRBJ1-6, with D uncertain. Germline CDR1 and CDR2: MNHEY and SMNVEV (reference sequence). There are 12 residues in the CDR3. With 5 bases removed from V and 7 bases from J, the gap between germline ends came to 6 bases. As DNA, the CDR3 is TGTGCCAGCAGTGCACTGAATTCACCCCTCCACTTT. Protein sequence: CASSALNSPLHF.

The rearrangement links TRBV5-5 to TRBJ1-5, with 8 nucleotides matching TRBD1. The CDR3 is 15 residues long. Trimming removed 0 bases from V and 3 bases from J; junction bases left unmatched: 2. CDR1 is SGHKS, CDR2 YYEKEE, per germline (reference sequence). The CDR3 is CASSLGDRYNQPQHF. CDR3 in DNA: TGTGCCAGCAGCTTGGGGGACAGGTACAATCAGCCCCAGCATTTT.

This clone came up a few times. The J gene is TRBJ1-2, the V gene TRBV28; 9 bases map to TRBD1. Germline V CDR1 and CDR2: MDHEN, SYDVKM. The CDR3 is made up of 12 amino acids. V was clipped by 9 bases and J by 5 bases; unmatched bases: 4. DNA for the CDR3: TGTGCCAGTACAGGGGGCGGGTATGGCTACACCTTC. Its translation is CASTGGGYGYTF.

Here the CDR3 reads CASTSGSAYEQYF. The CDR3 DNA follows: TGTGCCAGCACCTCGGGGAGCGCCTACGAGCAGTACTTC. The V and J genes are TRBV6-1 and TRBJ2-7, with D tentatively TRBD2 (5 bases). This CDR3 has 13 residues. Germline CDR1 and CDR2: MNHNS and SASEGT. Trimming pared 7 bases from V and 2 bases from J, leaving 12 bases between.

The J gene is TRBJ2-5, the V gene TRBV27; TRBD2 matches at 9 bases. The CDR3 totals 15 residues. The germline V gene has CDR1 MNHEY and CDR2 SMNVEV (reference sequence). With V trimmed by 0 bases and J by 5 bases, 4 bases remained unmatched. CDR3 sequence (DNA): TGTGCCAGCAGTTTATCCGGCGGGAGGGGGGAGACCCAGTACTTC. Translating it yields CASSLSGGRGETQYF.

The chain has TRBV6-5 and TRBJ1-4; possibly TRBD1 for D (5 bases). The ends were cut back, 5 bases at V and 0 bases at J, with 7 bases in the middle. Per the germline V gene, CDR1 is MNHEY and CDR2 is SVGAGI. The CDR3 covers 14 residues. The chain's CDR3 is CASSTTATNEKLFF. The DNA for the CDR3 is TGTGCCAGCAGTACGACAGCAACTAATGAAAAACTGTTTTTT.

The V and J genes are TRBV2 and TRBJ1-6; no clear D gene. V gave up 8 bases and J gave up 0 bases, with 17 bases separating them. From germline, CDR1 is SNHLY and CDR2 FYNNEI. The CDR3 has 17 residues. CDR3 sequence (DNA): TGTGCCAGCTATCGGAGGCCGTGGAGCTCCTATAATTCACCCCTCCACTTT. Protein sequence: CASYRRPWSSYNSPLHF.

CDR3 in amino acids: CASRRSGGIGELFF. The CDR3 DNA follows: TGTGCCAGCCGCCGTTCGGGGGGCATCGGGGAGCTGTTTTTT. The chain links TRBV6-5 to TRBJ2-2; D might be TRBD2 (7 bases). Germline CDR1 reads MNHEY; CDR2 reads SVGAGI. There are 14 residues in the CDR3. V was pared by 8 bases and J by 7 bases, with 17 bases between.

This chain connects TRBV3-1 (or the pseudogene TRBV3-2) to TRBJ2-1, with 10 bases fitting TRBD2. After removal of 8 bases from V and 3 bases from J, the junction contained 4 bases not matched to a gene. The CDR3 is 14 amino acids. Germline lookup yields CDR1 LGHDT and CDR2 YNNKEL (reference sequence). This chain's CDR3 is CASGLAGGYNEQFF. The CDR3 nucleotides are TGTGCCAGCGGATTAGCGGGGGGCTACAATGAGCAGTTCTTC.

The CDR3 DNA follows: TGTGCCAGCACCCCGCGAGGGAGCACCGGGGAGCTGTTTTTT. Translating gives CASTPRGSTGELFF. The J gene is TRBJ2-2, the V gene TRBV7-9; possibly TRBD2 for D (5 bases). The germline V and J ends were trimmed by 7 bases and 4 bases, with 13 bases remaining between them. The CDR3 sequence is 14 residues long. The germline gives CDR1 SEHNR, CDR2 FQNEAQ (reference sequence). Supplemented by reference TRBV7-9 and TRBJ2-2, the full variable domain reads DTGVSQNPRHKITKRGQNVTFRCDPISEHNRLYWYRQTLGQGPEFLTYFQNEAQLEKSRLLSDRFSAERPKGSFSTLEIQRTEQGDSAMYLCASTPRGSTGELFFGEGSRLTVL.

This clone was recorded a few times. J is TRBJ1-1 and V is TRBV7-9; 11 positions agree with TRBD1. Germline-derived CDR1 and CDR2 are SEHNR and FQNEAQ (reference sequence). The CDR3 extends over 15 amino acids. With V trimmed by 5 bases and J by 4 bases, 6 bases remained unmatched. The CDR3 nucleotides read TGTGCCAGCAGCCCCGGACAGGGGGCAGCCACTGAAGCTTTCTTT. This encodes CASSPGQGAATEAFF.

The chain employs TRBV28 and TRBJ1-4, with D uncertain. Germline V gives CDR1 MDHEN, CDR2 SYDVKM. CDR3 length: 11 amino acids. V gave up 6 bases and J gave up 8 bases, with 7 bases separating them. CDR3 nucleotides: TGTGCCAGCAGGTATTTCGAAAAACTGTTTTTT. As protein: CASRYFEKLFF.

This clone appeared a few times. The J gene is TRBJ1-2, the V gene TRBV7-2; 7 positions agree with TRBD1. The CDR3 has 17 residues. With 4 bases clipped from V and 3 bases from J, the junction kept 14 bases outside the gene matches. From germline, CDR1 is SGHTA and CDR2 FQGNSA. CDR3: CASSSRFLGQSHYGYTF. CDR3 DNA: TGTGCCAGCAGCTCCCGTTTCCTGGGACAGAGCCACTATGGCTACACCTTC.

CDR3: CATRGSSYEQYF. The CDR3 DNA reads as TGTGCCACCCGGGGGAGCTCCTACGAGCAGTACTTC. The chain combines TRBV15 with TRBJ2-7; the D gene is possibly TRBD2 (6 bases). The V gene's germline CDR1 is LNHNV and CDR2 YYDKDF (reference sequence). This CDR3 contains 12 residues. Trimming cost V 8 bases and J 0 bases, with 8 bases left between them.

This clone was observed a single time. J is TRBJ1-1 and V is TRBV4-1; the match to TRBD1 covers 7 bases. The junction had 18 bases not matched to a gene; V was cut back by 4 bases and J by 10 bases. CDR3 length equals 16 residues. Germline loops: CDR1 MGHRA, CDR2 YSYEKL. The CDR3 is CASSRRGQKKNKGAFF. In nucleotides, the CDR3 is TGCGCCAGCAGCCGTAGGGGACAGAAAAAGAACAAAGGAGCTTTCTTT.

The chain links TRBV28 to TRBJ1-6; the match to TRBD1 covers 8 bases. The V gene's germline CDR1 is MDHEN and CDR2 SYDVKM. Trimming at V came to 6 bases and at J to 10 bases, leaving 5 bases not matched to a gene. This CDR3 is 13 amino acids long. DNA of the CDR3: TGTGCCAGCAGCGAGACAGGGGACTCACCCCTCCACTTT. Protein sequence: CASSETGDSPLHF. Drawing the rest from reference TRBV28 and TRBJ1-6, the complete variable domain is DVKVTQSSRYLVKRTGEKVFLECVQDMDHENMFWYRQDPGLGLRLIYFSYDVKMKEKGDIPEGYSVSREKKERFSLILESASTNQTSMYLCASSETGDSPLHFGNGTRLTVT.

The chain combines TRBV5-1 with TRBJ2-7, with D perhaps matching TRBD1 (6 bases). Trimming took off 5 bases at V and 1 base at J, with 13 bases between the two ends. Germline CDR1 SGHRS, CDR2 YFSETQ. CDR3 length equals 14 residues. Here the CDR3 reads CASRGTTGSYEQYF. The DNA for the CDR3 is TGCGCCAGCAGAGGAACTACAGGGTCCTACGAGCAGTACTTC.

The chain couples TRBV11-2 to TRBJ1-1, with 10 bases aligning to TRBD1. V lost 1 base and J lost 5; bases outside the gene matches: 7. In germline, CDR1 is SGHAT, CDR2 FQNNGV. This CDR3 is 16 amino acids long. CDR3 loop: CASSLGRDRGVTEAFF. The CDR3 region has the DNA TGTGCCAGCAGCTTAGGCCGGGACAGGGGAGTAACTGAAGCTTTCTTT.

Only one count was recorded for this clone. The V call is TRBV6-5, the J call TRBJ2-3; possibly TRBD2 for D (5 bases). The V gene lost 8 bases and the J gene lost 3 bases, with 18 bases spanning the gap. The V gene's germline CDR1 is MNHEY and CDR2 SVGAGI. This CDR3 is built from 15 residues. CDR3 residues: CASGRSGRTTDTQYF. The DNA of the CDR3 is TGTGCCAGCGGCCGATCGGGGAGAACTACAGATACGCAGTATTTT.